The 5 T cell receptor beta chains reported below all come from one sample, sequenced in a study of beta chain features in type 1 diabetes. Isolated RNA was reverse transcribed in full, so expressed TCRB transcripts were sequenced. Clones were sequenced by immunoSEQ multiplex PCR, and TCRdb holds only the in-frame ones, with some missing. In the table there are about 410,000 clones, over 11% of which are singletons. Source material: naive CD4+ T cells from blood. The receptor source for this set is a man under 40 in good health.

The chain uses TRBV7-2 and TRBJ2-3, with D perhaps TRBD2 (6 bases). Deletions cut 4 bases from V and 2 bases from J, with 13 bases between. CDR1 SGHTA and CDR2 FQGNSA come from the germline V gene. CDR3 length: 15 amino acids. The CDR3 spells CASSSSSVSTDTQYF. CDR3 DNA: TGTGCCAGCAGCTCCTCTAGCGTTTCCACAGATACGCAGTATTTT.

The gene calls are TRBV14 and TRBJ2-5, with D perhaps TRBD1 (5 bases). CDR1 and CDR2 (germline): SGHDN, FVKESK. This CDR3 has 12 amino acids. V lost 4 bases and J 4 bases, leaving 7 bases between the germline ends. The CDR3 here is CASSPQGETQYF. CDR3 coding DNA: TGTGCCAGCAGCCCCCAGGGAGAGACCCAGTACTTC.

This chain connects TRBV5-5 to TRBJ2-3; unclear D gene. V was trimmed by 4 bases and J by 1 base, leaving 13 bases between them. The CDR3 has 15 residues. The V gene's germline CDR1 is SGHKS and CDR2 YYEKEE (reference sequence). The CDR3 here is CASSEQSVGTDTQYF. The CDR3 DNA follows: TGTGCCAGCAGCGAGCAGAGTGTCGGCACAGATACGCAGTATTTT.

This clone was counted only a few times. This chain joins TRBV7-9 and TRBJ2-5, with unresolved D. Between the trimmed V and J ends, which lost 3 bases and 3 bases, there was a span of 11 bases. The length of the CDR3 is 14 residues. In germline, CDR1 is SEHNR, CDR2 FQNEAQ (reference sequence). Here the CDR3 reads CASSFSGSEETQYF. CDR3 nucleotide sequence: TGTGCCAGCAGCTTTTCCGGGTCGGAAGAGACCCAGTACTTC.

In its sample, this clone was seen a few times. The genes are TRBV7-2 and TRBJ2-7; TRBD1 matches 7 bases. V was clipped by 5 bases and J by 5 bases; unmatched bases: 6. This CDR3 has 13 residues. Per germline, CDR1 SGHTA and CDR2 FQGNSA. The CDR3 DNA follows: TGTGCCAGCAGCATCTCGACAGGGAACGAGCAGTACTTC. Protein product: CASSISTGNEQYF.